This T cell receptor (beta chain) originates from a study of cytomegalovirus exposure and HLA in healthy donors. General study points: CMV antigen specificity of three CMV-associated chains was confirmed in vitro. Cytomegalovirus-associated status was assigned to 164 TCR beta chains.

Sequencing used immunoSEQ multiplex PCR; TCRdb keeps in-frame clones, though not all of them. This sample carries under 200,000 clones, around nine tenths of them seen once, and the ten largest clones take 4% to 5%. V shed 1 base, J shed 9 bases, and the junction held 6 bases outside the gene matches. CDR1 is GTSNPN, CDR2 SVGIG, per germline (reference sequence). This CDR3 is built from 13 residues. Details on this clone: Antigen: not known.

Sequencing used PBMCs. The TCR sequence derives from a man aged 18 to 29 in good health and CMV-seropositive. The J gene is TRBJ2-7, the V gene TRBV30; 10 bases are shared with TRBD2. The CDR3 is CAWSASGSGSQYF. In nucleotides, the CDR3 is TGTGCCTGGAGTGCTAGCGGGAGTGGTTCGCAGTACTTC.